What follows describes a single T cell receptor beta chain. The target antigen is unknown. Through a sample-barcoded 5' primer and a J-beta primer mix, a second PCR was run for roughly 6 to 11 cycles. Each CDR3 protein gets one entry after TCRdb re-called the 5' RACE reads with MiXCR. The sample shows around 900,000 distinct CDR3 sequences, just over 50% of them seen only once. These data belong to a study of blood T cells in healthy people across ages. Study-wide findings and caveats: Reliance upon unsorted PBMCs precluded definitive naive versus antigen-experienced comparison. Per-million-T-cell TCR beta diversity fell roughly linearly with age.

Material for sequencing was blood. The clonotype originates from a woman in her sixties in good health.

Here the CDR3 DNA reads TGCAGCGTCCGACCAGTTAGCGGGAGAGACGGGGAGCTGTTTTTT. It specifies CSVRPVSGRDGELFF. The V call is TRBV29-1, the J call TRBJ2-2, with 9 bases aligning to TRBD2. Germline V CDR1 and CDR2: SQVTM, ANQGSEA. This CDR3 contains 15 residues. V was pared by 6 bases and J by 7 bases, with 12 bases of the junction left unmatched.